This T cell receptor beta chain was captured by sequencing in a study of blood T cell repertoires in COVID-19. Looking at the study overall: The United States, Italy and Spain provided the acute and convalescent COVID-19 samples. T cells, B-cell-depleted T cells, or PBMCs supplied cDNA or gDNA.

This CDR3 comprises 14 residues. V was pared by 4 bases and J by 13 bases, with 9 bases of the junction left unmatched. Germline lookup yields CDR1 SGHDT and CDR2 YYEEEE. Original processing notes: Researchers report that nucleated cell counts were estimated from reference gene primer amplification. The method was immunoSEQ multiplex PCR; TCRdb's version includes in-frame clones alone and lacks a portion of them. V and J calls and clone size are copied from that table; D and trimming were computed from the DNA. The sample has approximately 390,000 clones, around 90% seen once. Sequencing was done on a sample of peripheral blood. This chain connects TRBV5-6 to TRBJ1-6, with 9 bases lining up with TRBD1. This sequence originates from a man aged 18 to 29 with active or convalescent COVID-19. CDR3 in DNA: TGTGCCAGCAGCCCCGGGACAGGGAGGGGTCCCCTCCACTTT. It is translated as CASSPGTGRGPLHF.